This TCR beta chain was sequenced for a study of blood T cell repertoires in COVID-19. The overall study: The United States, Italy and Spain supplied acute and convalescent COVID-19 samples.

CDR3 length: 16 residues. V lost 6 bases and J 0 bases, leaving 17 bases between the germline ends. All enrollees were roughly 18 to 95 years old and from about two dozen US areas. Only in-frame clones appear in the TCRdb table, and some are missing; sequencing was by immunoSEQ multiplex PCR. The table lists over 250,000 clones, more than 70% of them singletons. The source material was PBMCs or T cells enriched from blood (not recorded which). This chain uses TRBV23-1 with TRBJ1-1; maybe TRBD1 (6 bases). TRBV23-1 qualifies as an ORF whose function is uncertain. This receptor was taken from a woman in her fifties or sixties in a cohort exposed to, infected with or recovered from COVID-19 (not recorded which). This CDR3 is CASSRQAPHLNTEAFF. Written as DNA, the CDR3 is TGCGCCAGCAGCAGACAGGCCCCCCATTTGAACACTGAAGCTTTCTTT.